One and the same sample provided the 23 T cell receptor beta chains below, sequenced in a study of blood T cell repertoires in COVID-19. The repertoire was sequenced with immunoSEQ multiplex PCR; TCRdb's copy has only in-frame clones and lacks some. This table holds roughly 87,000 clones, over 75% found once. The source material was peripheral blood. The origin of the receptors is a woman of 80 years or more with COVID-19, enrolled during active disease.

The V and J genes are TRBV5-4 and TRBJ2-7; 7 nucleotides line up with TRBD2. Germline V gene lookup returns CDR1 SGHNT and CDR2 YYREEE (reference sequence). J was trimmed by 4 bases and V by 0 bases; bases with no gene match: 7. The CDR3 is 15 amino acids. The CDR3 sequence is CASSLDASGSYEQYF. CDR3 DNA: TGTGCCAGCAGCTTGGATGCTAGCGGCTCGTACGAGCAGTACTTC.

This chain connects TRBV5-1 to TRBJ2-2, with TRBD2 matching over 8 bases. With V trimmed by 4 bases and J by 7 bases, 6 bases remained unmatched. There are 14 residues in the CDR3. From germline, CDR1 is SGHRS and CDR2 YFSETQ. As DNA, the CDR3 is TGCGCCAGCAGCCCGGGACTAGATATCGGGGAGCTGTTTTTT. Protein sequence: CASSPGLDIGELFF.

This clone appeared a single time. The gene calls are TRBV10-3 and TRBJ2-3; 12 bases line up with TRBD2. Trimming took 6 bases from V and 2 from J; bases not matched to a gene: 12. The CDR3 has 18 amino acids. Germline CDR1 is ENHRY and CDR2 is SYGVKD. The CDR3 spells CAISHPALAGGLTDTQYF. The DNA of the CDR3 is TGTGCCATCAGCCACCCCGCACTAGCGGGGGGCCTCACAGATACGCAGTATTTT.

V is TRBV30 and J is TRBJ1-1, with TRBD1 identical over 7 bases. V was clipped by 8 bases and J by 6 bases; unmatched bases: 9. The CDR3 contains 12 residues. Germline CDR1 GTSNPN, CDR2 SVGIG (reference sequence). CDR3 nucleotides: TGTGCCGGAGGGTGGCAGGGGGCTGAAGCTTTCTTT. Its translation is CAGGWQGAEAFF.

The CDR3 protein is CASTLREYGYTF. The DNA for the CDR3 is TGTGCCAGTACCCTACGGGAATATGGCTACACCTTC. J is TRBJ1-2 and V is TRBV19; D is unresolved. V lost 7 bases and J lost 5, with 11 bases in between. The germline V gene has CDR1 LNHDA and CDR2 SQIVND (reference sequence). CDR3 length: 12 residues.

This rearrangement joins TRBV7-2 to TRBJ1-1; D gene uncertain. Germline lookup yields CDR1 SGHTA and CDR2 FQGNSA. The CDR3 loop spans 13 amino acids. V was cut by 2 bases and J by 4 bases, with 8 bases left in between. The DNA for the CDR3 is TGTGCCAGCAGCTTAAGACGGGGCACTGAAGCTTTCTTT. This sequence encodes CASSLRRGTEAFF.

The V gene is TRBV6-1, the J gene TRBJ2-4; unclear D gene. Germline values: CDR1 MNHNS, CDR2 SASEGT. The CDR3 contains 11 residues. V was shortened by 2 bases and J by 9 bases, with 5 bases between the two germline ends. CDR3 sequence reads: CASSESGIQYF. The CDR3 nucleotides read TGTGCCAGCAGTGAATCCGGCATTCAGTACTTC.

The chain employs TRBV19 and TRBJ2-1; TRBD1 might be the D (5 bases). CDR1 and CDR2 (germline): LNHDA, SQIVND (reference sequence). V lost 2 bases and J 5 bases, leaving 10 bases between the germline ends. The CDR3 consists of 14 residues. The CDR3 coding sequence is TGTGCCAGTAGTATATGGCAGGGCCACAATGAGCAGTTCTTC. Its protein is CASSIWQGHNEQFF.

This rearrangement joins TRBV27 to TRBJ1-1, with D unresolved. The V gene lost 1 base and the J gene lost 4 bases, with 19 bases spanning the gap. The CDR3 extends over 17 amino acids. Germline V gene lookup returns CDR1 MNHEY and CDR2 SMNVEV (reference sequence). Here the CDR3 reads CASSLFHGGGLSTEAFF. The CDR3 DNA is TGTGCCAGCAGTTTATTCCACGGAGGAGGGCTGAGCACTGAAGCTTTCTTT.

The chain uses TRBV15 and TRBJ1-2; TRBD1 agrees at 12 bases. The CDR3 is 17 amino acids. The V gene end was trimmed by 3 bases and the J gene end by 6 bases; junction bases not matched to a gene: 11. Per germline, CDR1 LNHNV and CDR2 YYDKDF (reference sequence). The CDR3 nucleotides read TGTGCCACCAGCAGTACTTCCTACGGGACAGGGGGCGATGGCTACACCTTC. As protein: CATSSTSYGTGGDGYTF. The entire variable domain, with the rest obtained from reference TRBV15 and TRBJ1-2, is as follows: DAMVIQNPRYQVTQFGKPVTLSCSQTLNHNVMYWYQQKSSQAPKLLFHYYDKDFNNEADTPDNFQSRRPNTSFCFLDIRSPGLGDTAMYLCATSSTSYGTGGDGYTFGSGTRLTVV.

This clone was observed a single time. The chain is built from TRBV5-1 and TRBJ2-5, with D perhaps TRBD2 (5 bases). Deletions cut 4 bases from V and 5 bases from J, with 15 bases between. Germline-derived CDR1 and CDR2 are SGHRS and YFSETQ. The CDR3 loop spans 14 amino acids. The CDR3 DNA reads as TGCGCCAGCAGCCGGACTCAGTACGGGGAGACCCAGTACTTC. The encoded protein is CASSRTQYGETQYF.

The genes are TRBV6-6 and TRBJ2-1; 7 bases map to TRBD2. Germline V lookup: CDR1 MNHNY, CDR2 SVGAGI (reference sequence). The CDR3 spans 13 residues. V shed 8 bases and J 6 bases; nucleotides not matched to a gene: 7. The DNA for the CDR3 is TGTGCCAGCTCTGCGGGAGTAATCAATGAGCAGTTCTTC. Its protein product is CASSAGVINEQFF.

The chain couples TRBV18 to TRBJ1-1; TRBD1 matches at 8 bases. The V gene's germline CDR1 is KGHSH and CDR2 LQKENI. V was pared by 5 bases and J by 1 base, with 3 bases of the junction left unmatched. The length of the CDR3 is 14 residues. The CDR3 nucleotides read TGTGCCAGCTCAGTGGACAGGGCGAACACTGAAGCTTTCTTT. This sequence encodes CASSVDRANTEAFF. Looking up the rest from reference TRBV18 and TRBJ1-1 gives the full variable domain: NAGVMQNPRHLVRRRGQEARLRCSPMKGHSHVYWYRQLPEEGLKFMVYLQKENIIDESGMPKERFSAEFPKEGPSILRIQQVVRGDSAAYFCASSVDRANTEAFFGQGTRLTVV.

The chain combines TRBV19 with TRBJ1-5, with D unclear. From germline, CDR1 is LNHDA and CDR2 SQIVND (reference sequence). V lost 0 bases to trimming and J lost 0 bases, with 12 bases between them. The CDR3 sequence is 17 residues long. CDR3 loop: CASSIDTEIYSNQPQHF. CDR3 nucleotide sequence: TGTGCCAGTAGTATAGATACGGAGATCTATAGCAATCAGCCCCAGCATTTT.

The chain uses TRBV5-5 and TRBJ1-2; D gene unclear. Per germline, CDR1 SGHKS and CDR2 YYEKEE (reference sequence). The CDR3 consists of 14 residues. The ends were cut back, 6 bases at V and 0 bases at J, with 12 bases in the middle. CDR3 sequence reads: CASTRYGANYGYTF. The DNA for the CDR3 is TGTGCCAGCACCAGATATGGAGCTAACTATGGCTACACCTTC.

The rearrangement uses TRBV2 and TRBJ1-1, with unresolved D. The V end lost 3 bases, the J end lost 0 bases, and 17 bases lay between the germline ends. The CDR3 sequence is 17 residues long. The germline V gene encodes CDR1 SNHLY and CDR2 FYNNEI. The CDR3 sequence: CASSDRIQSRMNTEAFF. CDR3 DNA: TGTGCCAGCAGTGACAGGATCCAGTCAAGAATGAACACTGAAGCTTTCTTT.

The V call is TRBV19, the J call TRBJ2-2; the D gene is possibly TRBD2 (5 bases). The CDR3 is 13 residues long. V was cut by 5 bases and J by 7 bases, with 11 bases left in between. Germline loops: CDR1 LNHDA, CDR2 SQIVND (reference sequence). The CDR3 DNA sequence: TGTGCCAGTAGTCCAACGGAGGTCGGGGAGCTGTTTTTT. It specifies CASSPTEVGELFF.

This chain joins TRBV5-1 and TRBJ2-7, with 9 bases aligning to TRBD2. V was clipped by 4 bases and J by 5 bases; unmatched bases: 7. Germline V gives CDR1 SGHRS, CDR2 YFSETQ. This CDR3 is built from 14 residues. The CDR3 region is CASSPRTSDDEQYF. The DNA for the CDR3 is TGCGCCAGCAGCCCGAGGACTAGCGACGACGAGCAGTACTTC.

This clone has more than one count but fewer than ten. The chain joins TRBV27 to TRBJ2-7; TRBD1 matches 8 bases. Germline CDR1 reads MNHEY; CDR2 reads SMNVEV (reference sequence). This CDR3 has 15 amino acids. After removal of 5 bases from V and 1 base from J, the junction contained 7 bases not matched to a gene. The CDR3: CASSPRQGPSYEQYF. For the CDR3, the DNA is TGTGCCAGCAGTCCCCGACAGGGGCCTTCCTACGAGCAGTACTTC.

The rearrangement uses TRBV10-3 and TRBJ2-7, with TRBD2 identical over 9 bases. From germline, CDR1 is ENHRY and CDR2 SYGVKD. This CDR3 is built from 14 residues. Trimming took 3 bases from V and 5 from J; bases not matched to a gene: 5. CDR3 in DNA: TGTGCCATCAGTGAAAGTAGCGGGAGCGACGAGCAGTACTTC. Its protein is CAISESSGSDEQYF.

In nucleotides, the CDR3 is TGTGCCAGCAGTACGGAGACCGGAGCCTACAATGAGCAGTTCTTC. Its translation: CASSTETGAYNEQFF. The chain combines TRBV27 with TRBJ2-1; unclear D gene. Germline V gene data show CDR1 as MNHEY and CDR2 as SMNVEV (reference sequence). This CDR3 has 15 residues. Trimming took 5 bases from V and 2 from J, leaving 13 bases between them.

This clone was seen once. The gene calls are TRBV18 and TRBJ1-1; TRBD1 might be the D (5 bases). This CDR3 spans 17 amino acids. Germline V gives CDR1 KGHSH, CDR2 LQKENI. Trimming left V 2 bases short and J 1 base short, with 17 bases between. CDR3 sequence: CASSPRARGVRNTEAFF. The CDR3 DNA sequence: TGTGCCAGCTCACCAAGGGCCCGGGGGGTAAGGAACACTGAAGCTTTCTTT.

This clone showed up just once. This chain joins TRBV6-2 or TRBV6-3 and TRBJ2-7; D might be TRBD2 (5 bases). The germline V gene has CDR1 MNHEY and CDR2 SVGEGT. This CDR3 contains 13 residues. Trimming took off 5 bases at V and 3 bases at J, with 11 bases between the two ends. CDR3 protein: CASSPITSYEQYF. Written as DNA, the CDR3 is TGTGCCAGCAGTCCCATCACTAGCTACGAGCAGTACTTC.